The 29 T cell receptor beta chains listed next were all sequenced from one sample in a study of beta chain features in type 1 diabetes. Every isolated RNA sample was fully reverse transcribed, so sequencing captured expressed TCRB transcripts. Assay: immunoSEQ multiplex PCR; the TCRdb copy retains only in-frame clones and omits some. The sample consists of over 350,000 clones, around 16% of them appearing once. Sequences were obtained from naive CD4+ T cells from blood. These receptors came from a woman aged 18 to 35 in good health.

J is TRBJ2-3 and V is TRBV25-1, with 8 bases matching TRBD2. The V segment lost 1 base and the J segment 2 bases; nucleotides outside the gene matches: 5. Germline CDR1 MGHDK, CDR2 SYGVNS. This CDR3 contains 16 residues. The DNA of the CDR3 is TGTGCCAGCAGTGAATCCGTAGCGGGGTCCACAGATACGCAGTATTTT. This sequence encodes CASSESVAGSTDTQYF.

This CDR3 reads CATRPQGDKGSNQPQHF. Written as DNA, the CDR3 is TGTGCCACCCGTCCACAGGGGGATAAGGGTAGCAATCAGCCCCAGCATTTT. The chain links TRBV15 to TRBJ1-5; 8 nucleotides agree with TRBD1. The V gene end was trimmed by 8 bases and the J gene end by 0 bases; junction bases not matched to a gene: 12. The CDR3 is 17 amino acids. The germline V gene encodes CDR1 LNHNV and CDR2 YYDKDF (reference sequence).

This clone was observed a few times. This chain joins TRBV29-1 and TRBJ2-3; D uncertain. The V and J ends lost 0 bases and 1 base respectively, with 8 bases between them. This CDR3 is 14 amino acids long. Germline CDR1 reads SQVTM; CDR2 reads ANQGSEA. The CDR3 bases are TGCAGCGTTGAAGATCCCCCAGGCACAGATACGCAGTATTTT. Residues: CSVEDPPGTDTQYF.

The chain joins TRBV2 to TRBJ2-1; 7 bases map to TRBD1. The junction had 6 bases not matched to a gene; V was cut back by 3 bases and J by 4 bases. This CDR3 region has 15 residues. Germline assignment: CDR1 SNHLY and CDR2 FYNNEI. The CDR3 protein is CASSEITGVYNEQFF. CDR3 DNA: TGTGCCAGCAGTGAGATAACAGGGGTGTACAATGAGCAGTTCTTC.

The J gene is TRBJ2-3, the V gene TRBV5-1; D is perhaps TRBD1 (5 bases). The CDR3 contains 15 residues. Germline V lookup: CDR1 SGHRS, CDR2 YFSETQ. With 1 base removed from V and 6 bases from J, the gap between germline ends came to 15 bases. CDR3: CASSLTTQGVDTQYF. CDR3 nucleotide sequence: TGCGCCAGCAGCTTGACCACGCAGGGTGTGGATACGCAGTATTTT.

The chain recombines TRBV7-2 with TRBJ1-5, with D perhaps TRBD1 (6 bases). The CDR3 has 16 amino acids. Trimming took 0 bases from V and 6 from J, leaving 15 bases between them. The germline V gene has CDR1 SGHTA and CDR2 FQGNSA. CDR3 in amino acids: CASSLAPLGGAQPQHF. The CDR3 DNA reads as TGTGCCAGCAGCTTAGCGCCTCTGGGGGGGGCTCAGCCCCAGCATTTT.

The chain is built from TRBV15 and TRBJ1-4; the D gene is possibly TRBD1 (6 bases). This CDR3 has 16 residues. The V end was cut by 0 bases, the J end by 7 bases, with 15 bases between. The germline V gene encodes CDR1 LNHNV and CDR2 YYDKDF (reference sequence). The CDR3 sequence: CATSRDRRDIREKLFF. DNA for the CDR3: TGTGCCACCAGCAGAGATCGCCGGGACATACGTGAAAAACTGTTTTTT. Filled out from reference TRBV15 and TRBJ1-4, the complete variable domain reads DAMVIQNPRYQVTQFGKPVTLSCSQTLNHNVMYWYQQKSSQAPKLLFHYYDKDFNNEADTPDNFQSRRPNTSFCFLDIRSPGLGDTAMYLCATSRDRRDIREKLFFGSGTQLSVL.

This clone came up a few times. This chain joins TRBV7-2 and TRBJ2-1, with 11 bases that match TRBD2. The length of the CDR3 is 14 residues. V was clipped by 5 bases and J by 4 bases; unmatched bases: 1. Germline V gives CDR1 SGHTA, CDR2 FQGNSA. This CDR3 reads CASSRTSGYNEQFF. CDR3 sequence (DNA): TGTGCCAGCAGCCGGACTAGCGGGTACAATGAGCAGTTCTTC.

For the CDR3, the DNA is TGTGCCAGCAGCTTGGTGGCGGGGGACCAAGAGACCCAGTACTTC. This gives the protein CASSLVAGDQETQYF. The chain has TRBV7-2 and TRBJ2-5; TRBD2 matches 7 bases. Germline V lookup: CDR1 SGHTA, CDR2 FQGNSA. This CDR3 is built from 15 residues. Trimming removed 3 bases from V and 0 bases from J; junction bases left unmatched: 4.

J is TRBJ2-6 and V is TRBV7-3, with D possibly being TRBD1 (5 bases). The CDR3 extends over 15 amino acids. V was shortened by 3 bases and J by 4 bases, with 10 bases between the two germline ends. Germline V CDR1 and CDR2: SGHTA, FQGTGA. The CDR3 here is CASSFRAAGANVLTF. CDR3 nucleotides: TGTGCCAGCAGCTTCAGGGCGGCCGGGGCCAACGTCCTGACTTTC.

This clone was observed a handful of times. As DNA, the CDR3 is TGTGCCTGGGACAGACAATCCTACGAGCAGTACTTC. It is translated as CAWDRQSYEQYF. V and J are TRBV30 and TRBJ2-7; possibly TRBD1 for D (5 bases). The CDR3 consists of 12 residues. Germline loops: CDR1 GTSNPN, CDR2 SVGIG (reference sequence). V was clipped by 5 bases and J by 1 base, with 9 bases between them.

This clone appeared a few times. This chain connects TRBV6-6 to TRBJ2-7; 8 bases agree with TRBD2. Germline CDR1 is MNHNY and CDR2 is SVGAGI (reference sequence). The CDR3 is 14 residues long. The junction had 11 bases not matched to a gene; V was cut back by 8 bases and J by 5 bases. The DNA of the CDR3 is TGTGCCAGCCGCTTGAGCGGGAGAGTCGACGAGCAGTACTTC. Residues: CASRLSGRVDEQYF.

V usage is TRBV29-1 and J usage is TRBJ2-1, with D unclear. Trimming took 4 bases from V and 8 from J, leaving 6 bases between them. The CDR3 is made up of 10 amino acids. Germline V CDR1 and CDR2: SQVTM, ANQGSEA. In DNA form, the CDR3 reads TGCAGCGTTGCAGGCTATGAGCAGTTCTTC. Its translation is CSVAGYEQFF.

V and J are TRBV4-1 and TRBJ2-7; D unresolved. Germline-derived CDR1 and CDR2 are MGHRA and YSYEKL. Trimming took 2 bases from V and 1 from J, leaving 6 bases between them. The CDR3 loop spans 13 amino acids. The CDR3 is CASSQTVSYEQYF. The CDR3 bases are TGCGCCAGCAGCCAAACGGTTTCCTACGAGCAGTACTTC.

CDR3 residues: CASSLGDRPFEAFF. The CDR3 nucleotides are TGTGCCAGCAGTTTAGGGGACAGACCATTTGAAGCTTTCTTT. This chain links TRBV28 with TRBJ1-1; TRBD1 matches 7 bases. The CDR3 has 14 residues. Per germline, CDR1 MDHEN and CDR2 SYDVKM. V was clipped by 2 bases and J by 7 bases; unmatched bases: 7.

Points on this clone: The junction and the germline gene differ at one end; a read error may be behind it. J is TRBJ2-1 and V is TRBV7-7, with D perhaps matching TRBD2 (6 bases). Germline CDR1 and CDR2: SSHAT and FNYEAQ (reference sequence). The CDR3 runs to 13 residues. CDR3 amino acids: CASSLDRGNEQFF. The CDR3, as DNA: TGTGCTAGCAGCTTAGATCGGGGGAATGAGCAGTTCTTC. The entire variable domain, with the rest obtained from reference TRBV7-7 and TRBJ2-1, is as follows: GAGVSQSPRYKVTKRGQDVTLRCDPISSHATLYWYQQALGQGPEFLTYFNYEAQPDKSGLPSDRFSAERPEGSISTLTIQRTEQRDSAMYRCASSLDRGNEQFFGPGTRLTVL.

This chain links TRBV28 with TRBJ1-2; possible D gene TRBD1, 6 bases. The germline V gene has CDR1 MDHEN and CDR2 SYDVKM. V lost 5 bases, J lost 1 base, and 14 bases lay in between. This CDR3 is 15 amino acids long. Here the CDR3 DNA reads TGTGCCAGCAGTCCCACCCGAGGGGGTAACTATGGCTACACCTTC. Residues: CASSPTRGGNYGYTF.

This clone occurred a few times. V is TRBV12-2 and J is TRBJ1-1; the table's D call, TRBD1, was not checked against the DNA. TRBV12-2 is labeled a pseudogene. The CDR3 length is 15 residues. The CDR3 nucleotides read TGTGCAAGTCGCTTCCGAAGGGGGAAAGACACTGAAGCTTTCTTT. This codes for CASRFRRGKDTEAFF.

This rearrangement joins TRBV30 to TRBJ1-1; D call uncertain. V was trimmed by 4 bases and J by 5 bases, leaving 8 bases between them. The CDR3 runs to 11 residues. Germline V gives CDR1 GTSNPN, CDR2 SVGIG (reference sequence). CDR3 in amino acids: CAWIKETEAFF. CDR3 sequence (DNA): TGTGCCTGGATAAAAGAGACTGAAGCTTTCTTT.

CDR3 nucleotides: TGTGCCAGCAGCGTAGACAGGGATAGCAATCAGCCCCAGCATTTT. Residues: CASSVDRDSNQPQHF. V usage is TRBV9 and J usage is TRBJ1-5; D is perhaps TRBD1 (6 bases). The CDR3 is 15 residues long. Germline V CDR1 and CDR2: SGDLS, YYNGEE. V lost 0 bases to trimming and J lost 0 bases, with 7 bases between them.

This sequence joins TRBV28 and TRBJ2-2; maybe TRBD2 (5 bases). V was trimmed by 7 bases and J by 1 base, leaving 13 bases between them. The CDR3 consists of 15 residues. Germline V gene data show CDR1 as MDHEN and CDR2 as SYDVKM. Here the CDR3 DNA reads TGTGCCAGCACTCCTTTCGGGGTGAACACCGGGGAGCTGTTTTTT. Translating gives CASTPFGVNTGELFF.

V usage is TRBV7-2 and J usage is TRBJ2-1; D ambiguous. CDR3 length: 13 amino acids. Per the germline V gene, CDR1 is SGHTA and CDR2 is FQGNSA. V lost 0 bases, J lost 10 bases, and 10 bases lay in between. CDR3 protein: CASSLAQSEEQFF. CDR3 in DNA: TGTGCCAGCAGCTTAGCGCAATCGGAGGAGCAGTTCTTC.

The CDR3 DNA reads TGTGCCAGCAGTGCTCTCGGGGGCAATCAGCCCCAGCATTTT. Translation gives CASSALGGNQPQHF. V usage is TRBV25-1 and J usage is TRBJ1-5; D unclear. V was shortened by 4 bases and J by 2 bases, with 9 bases between the two germline ends. The CDR3 covers 14 residues. From germline, CDR1 is MGHDK and CDR2 SYGVNS.

Only a few counts were recorded for this clone. This chain joins TRBV25-1 and TRBJ1-1; D perhaps matches TRBD1 (5 bases). The CDR3 has 13 residues. Trimming cost V 5 bases and J 5 bases, with 12 bases left between them. Germline loops: CDR1 MGHDK, CDR2 SYGVNS. Here the CDR3 DNA reads TGTGCCAGCAGTAGGGGTGATCGGACTGAAGCTTTCTTT. It translates to CASSRGDRTEAFF.

V and J are TRBV28 and TRBJ2-7; possibly TRBD1 for D (5 bases). V gave up 2 bases and J gave up 5 bases, with 10 bases separating them. The germline V gene encodes CDR1 MDHEN and CDR2 SYDVKM. This CDR3 contains 13 residues. The CDR3 sequence is CASSLGQGNEQYF. The CDR3 DNA follows: TGTGCCAGCAGTTTAGGGCAGGGCAACGAGCAGTACTTC.

The rearrangement uses TRBV5-4 and TRBJ2-5; weak D call: TRBD2 (5 bases). Trimming removed 0 bases from V and 1 base from J, with 7 bases in between. This CDR3 comprises 14 residues. Germline CDR1 is SGHNT and CDR2 is YYREEE (reference sequence). Written as DNA, the CDR3 is TGTGCCAGCAGCTTGGAGGCGGGCCAAGAGACCCAGTACTTC. This codes for CASSLEAGQETQYF.

Only one count was recorded for this clone. The chain uses TRBV11-2 and TRBJ2-6; D may be TRBD1 (5 bases). This CDR3 has 16 amino acids. Between the trimmed V and J ends, which lost 3 bases and 2 bases, there was a span of 11 bases. Germline-derived CDR1 and CDR2 are SGHAT and FQNNGV. The CDR3 sequence: CASSFRIGAGANVLTF. The CDR3 DNA follows: TGTGCCAGCAGCTTTCGGATAGGGGCTGGGGCCAACGTCCTGACTTTC.

In its sample, this clone was seen a few times. The J gene is TRBJ2-1, the V gene TRBV5-4; D possibly corresponds to TRBD2 (6 bases). This CDR3 spans 14 amino acids. Trimming left V 4 bases short and J 10 bases short, with 18 bases between. Germline V lookup: CDR1 SGHNT, CDR2 YYREEE (reference sequence). The CDR3 nucleotides read TGTGCCAGCAGCGCACGGGACTGGCGCGTGGAGCAGTTCTTC. This gives the protein CASSARDWRVEQFF.

The V gene is TRBV29-1, the J gene TRBJ2-3, with 7 bases aligning to TRBD1. Germline V CDR1 and CDR2: SQVTM, ANQGSEA. J lost 3 bases, V lost 0 bases, and 6 bases had no gene match. The CDR3 extends over 15 amino acids. CDR3 DNA: TGCAGCGTTGAAGATATGGGACAGCAAACAGATACGCAGTATTTT. Protein: CSVEDMGQQTDTQYF.